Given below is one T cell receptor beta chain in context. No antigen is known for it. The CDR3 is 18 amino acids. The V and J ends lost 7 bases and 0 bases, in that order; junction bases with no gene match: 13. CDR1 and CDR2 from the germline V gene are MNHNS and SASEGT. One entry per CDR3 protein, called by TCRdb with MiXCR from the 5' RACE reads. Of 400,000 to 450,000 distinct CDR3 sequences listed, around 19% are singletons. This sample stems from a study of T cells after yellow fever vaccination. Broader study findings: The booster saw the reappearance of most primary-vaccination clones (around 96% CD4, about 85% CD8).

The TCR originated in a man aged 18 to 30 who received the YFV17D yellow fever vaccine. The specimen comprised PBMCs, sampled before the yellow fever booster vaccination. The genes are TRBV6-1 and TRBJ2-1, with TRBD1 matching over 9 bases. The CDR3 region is CASTYLGGGQGSYNEQFF. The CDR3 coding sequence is TGTGCCAGCACCTACCTGGGAGGGGGACAGGGCTCCTACAATGAGCAGTTCTTC.